The 17 T cell receptor beta chains listed next were all sequenced from one sample in a study of PD-L1 blockade in urothelial cancer. Described time point: pretreatment peripheral blood. Sequenced by immunoSEQ multiplex PCR; TCRdb stores in-frame clones only, minus some. Among some 43,000 clones listed, approximately 80% were seen once. The material was PBMCs, obtained around atezolizumab (anti-PD-L1) treatment. The receptors were sampled from a man aged 60-69 years with urothelial cancer.

This chain connects TRBV6-5 to TRBJ1-1; D call uncertain. CDR1 is MNHEY and CDR2 is SVGAGI in the germline V gene. The V end was cut by 6 bases, the J end by 0 bases, with 14 bases between. The length of the CDR3 is 15 residues. The CDR3 nucleotides read TGTGCCAGCAGCCCCGTATTGAGGGTGAACACTGAAGCTTTCTTT. It specifies CASSPVLRVNTEAFF.

The sample holds a few counts of this clone. The rearrangement links TRBV18 to TRBJ2-1; 11 bases fit TRBD2. Unmatched junction bases numbered 1, after V lost 3 bases and J lost 3 bases. The CDR3 runs to 15 residues. Per germline, CDR1 KGHSH and CDR2 LQKENI. DNA of the CDR3: TGTGCCAGCTCACCCACTAGCGGGAGCTACAATGAGCAGTTCTTC. It specifies CASSPTSGSYNEQFF.

V gene TRBV28 combines with J gene TRBJ1-2; the D gene is possibly TRBD1 (5 bases). V shed 2 bases and J shed 7 bases, with 17 bases lying between them. The CDR3 totals 15 residues. The germline gives CDR1 MDHEN, CDR2 SYDVKM. CDR3 DNA: TGTGCCAGCAGTTTACTTCCCAGGGCCGGTGTTGGCTACACCTTC. Its protein product is CASSLLPRAGVGYTF.

The CDR3 reads CASSLAGISYNSPLHF. The DNA of the CDR3 is TGTGCCAGCAGCTTGGCAGGAATCTCCTATAATTCACCCCTCCACTTT. The gene calls are TRBV5-8 and TRBJ1-6; D gene uncertain. Trimming left V 0 bases short and J 0 bases short, with 7 bases between. The germline CDR1 and CDR2 sequences are SGHTS and YDEGEE. The CDR3 runs to 16 residues.

This chain links TRBV19 with TRBJ2-2; no clear D. CDR1 and CDR2 from the germline V gene are LNHDA and SQIVND (reference sequence). This CDR3 has 15 residues. The V gene lost 3 bases and the J gene lost 4 bases, with 12 bases spanning the gap. CDR3 DNA: TGTGCCAGTAGTATGCAGCCTCGGAGCACCGGGGAGCTGTTTTTT. Translating gives CASSMQPRSTGELFF.

The rearrangement joins TRBV5-4 to TRBJ2-1; 10 positions agree with TRBD2. Germline V CDR1 and CDR2: SGHNT, YYREEE (reference sequence). The CDR3 runs to 15 residues. Trimming cost V 3 bases and J 10 bases; bases outside gene matches: 10. The CDR3 is CASSSGLALRGEQFF. The CDR3 DNA sequence: TGTGCCAGCAGCTCGGGACTAGCGTTGAGGGGAGAGCAGTTCTTC.

This chain connects TRBV28 to TRBJ2-3, with 10 bases fitting TRBD1. Per germline, CDR1 MDHEN and CDR2 SYDVKM. The length of the CDR3 is 15 residues. V was pared by 2 bases and J by 5 bases, with 4 bases of the junction left unmatched. CDR3 in DNA: TGTGCCAGCAGTTTAGTGGGACAGGGGCGAGATACGCAGTATTTT. It is translated as CASSLVGQGRDTQYF. Variable domain in full (rest from reference TRBV28 and TRBJ2-3): DVKVTQSSRYLVKRTGEKVFLECVQDMDHENMFWYRQDPGLGLRLIYFSYDVKMKEKGDIPEGYSVSREKKERFSLILESASTNQTSMYLCASSLVGQGRDTQYFGPGTRLTVL.

The V gene is TRBV30, the J gene TRBJ1-4, with 9 bases fitting TRBD1. Trimming took 3 bases from V and 7 from J; bases not matched to a gene: 3. The V gene's germline CDR1 is GTSNPN and CDR2 SVGIG (reference sequence). This CDR3 spans 13 amino acids. The CDR3 nucleotides are TGTGCCTGGAGAGGGACAGGGATTGAAAAACTGTTTTTT. As protein: CAWRGTGIEKLFF.

The CDR3 here is CASSLEELRGRNIQYF. DNA for the CDR3: TGCGCCAGCAGCTTGGAGGAACTTCGGGGTAGAAACATTCAGTACTTC. The gene calls are TRBV5-1 and TRBJ2-4; tentatively, D is TRBD2 (5 bases). With 0 bases removed from V and 6 bases from J, the gap between germline ends came to 16 bases. The CDR3 is 16 residues long. Germline V lookup: CDR1 SGHRS, CDR2 YFSETQ.

The chain joins TRBV28 to TRBJ2-1, with 10 bases identical to TRBD2. From germline, CDR1 is MDHEN and CDR2 SYDVKM. J lost 2 bases, V lost 6 bases, and 7 bases had no gene match. The CDR3 is 16 amino acids. CDR3 in amino acids: CASRVGLAATYNEQFF. CDR3 in DNA: TGTGCCAGCAGGGTCGGACTAGCGGCTACCTACAATGAGCAGTTCTTC.

In its sample, this clone was seen once. V and J are TRBV5-1 and TRBJ2-5; 8 positions match TRBD1. After removal of 4 bases from V and 4 bases from J, the junction contained 12 bases not matched to a gene. Germline V gives CDR1 SGHRS, CDR2 YFSETQ. The CDR3 has 16 amino acids. The CDR3 protein is CASSTLDRGRRETQYF. For the CDR3, the DNA is TGCGCCAGCAGCACCTTAGACAGGGGACGGCGAGAGACCCAGTACTTC.

The rearrangement uses TRBV14 and TRBJ2-2; tentatively, D is TRBD1 (6 bases). Germline CDR1 is SGHDN and CDR2 is FVKESK. CDR3 length: 13 residues. V was trimmed by 4 bases and J by 6 bases, leaving 9 bases between them. This CDR3 reads CASSPRQAGELFF. DNA for the CDR3: TGTGCCAGCAGCCCAAGACAGGCCGGGGAGCTGTTTTTT.

The V gene is TRBV7-2, the J gene TRBJ2-5, with 7 nucleotides matching TRBD2. Per the germline V gene, CDR1 is SGHTA and CDR2 is FQGNSA. V shed 5 bases, J shed 2 bases, and the junction held 5 bases outside the gene matches. CDR3 length: 14 residues. CDR3 sequence reads: CASSPRLAQETQYF. The DNA for the CDR3 is TGTGCCAGCAGCCCAAGACTAGCTCAAGAGACCCAGTACTTC. Filled out from reference TRBV7-2 and TRBJ2-5, the complete variable domain reads GAGVSQSPSNKVTEKGKDVELRCDPISGHTALYWYRQSLGQGLEFLIYFQGNSAPDKSGLPSDRFSAERTGGSVSTLTIQRTQQEDSAVYLCASSPRLAQETQYFGPGTRLLVL.

The chain links TRBV28 to TRBJ1-2, with 7 nucleotides matching TRBD1. CDR3 length: 12 residues. The V and J ends lost 7 bases and 3 bases, in that order; junction bases with no gene match: 2. Germline V gives CDR1 MDHEN, CDR2 SYDVKM. The CDR3, as DNA: TGTGCCAGCAATCAGGGGGACTATGGCTACACCTTC. Protein product: CASNQGDYGYTF.

The chain joins TRBV4-1 to TRBJ2-4; D may be TRBD1 (5 bases). This CDR3 spans 17 amino acids. Between the trimmed V and J ends, which lost 0 bases and 2 bases, there was a span of 14 bases. Germline V gene data show CDR1 as MGHRA and CDR2 as YSYEKL. CDR3 bases: TGCGCCAGCAGCCAAGATGAGGCTACAGGTTCCAAAAACATTCAGTACTTC. Translated: CASSQDEATGSKNIQYF.

The chain is built from TRBV5-1 and TRBJ2-1; 8 bases match TRBD2. The V gene's germline CDR1 is SGHRS and CDR2 YFSETQ. Losses at the gene ends were 0 bases for V and 4 bases for J; bases not matched to a gene: 3. The CDR3 consists of 15 residues. The CDR3 DNA reads as TGCGCCAGCAGCTTGGAAAGCGGGGGTTACAATGAGCAGTTCTTC. It translates to CASSLESGGYNEQFF.

The chain employs TRBV27 and TRBJ2-7; the match to TRBD1 covers 9 bases. The CDR3 runs to 14 residues. With 3 bases clipped from V and 6 bases from J, the junction kept 6 bases outside the gene matches. Germline V gene lookup returns CDR1 MNHEY and CDR2 SMNVEV (reference sequence). The CDR3 protein is CASSFGTGFSEQYF. In DNA, the CDR3 is TGTGCCAGCAGTTTCGGGACAGGGTTTTCCGAGCAGTACTTC.